This is a list of T cell receptor beta chains from one sample in a study of blood T cell repertoires in COVID-19. Method: immunoSEQ multiplex PCR; TCRdb's copy keeps in-frame clones and lacks some. The sample contains a few hundred thousand clones, approximately 86% of which appear only once. The sequenced sample was peripheral blood. The source is a man in his 60s with acute or convalescent COVID-19. The CDR3 runs from the conserved cysteine through the conserved F or W. The order of the fields is CDR3 DNA, CDR3 protein, V gene, D gene, clone size, J gene. D genes are given only for firm matches. Size is stated for part of the rows, as once, few or many counts, or as a class when the clone is expanded.

CDR3nt: TGTGCCAGCAGCTCCACCGGGACTAGCCGCAATGAGCAGTTCTTC
CDR3aa: CASSSTGTSRNEQFF
v_gene: TRBV7-3
d_gene: TRBD2
abundance: NA
j_gene: TRBJ2-1

CDR3nt: TGTGCCAGCAGTTTGCGTCAGAACACTGAAGCTTTCTTT
CDR3aa: CASSLRQNTEAFF
v_gene: TRBV27
d_gene: NA
abundance: NA
j_gene: TRBJ1-1

CDR3nt: TGTGCCAGCTCACCCCTAGGACAGGTTTCAGACTATGGCTACACCTTC
CDR3aa: CASSPLGQVSDYGYTF
v_gene: TRBV18
d_gene: TRBD1
abundance: once
j_gene: TRBJ1-2

CDR3nt: TGTGCCAGCAGTTTAGCGCGTAATGAGCAGTTCTTC
CDR3aa: CASSLARNEQFF
v_gene: TRBV28
d_gene: NA
abundance: NA
j_gene: TRBJ2-1

CDR3nt: TGTGCCAGCAGCACTCGGACAGGGGGGACACAAGAGACCCAGTACTTC
CDR3aa: CASSTRTGGTQETQYF
v_gene: TRBV11-2
d_gene: TRBD1
abundance: once
j_gene: TRBJ2-5

CDR3nt: TGTGCCAGCAGTTTAGGCGGGGGGAACACCATATATTTT
CDR3aa: CASSLGGGNTIYF
v_gene: TRBV27
d_gene: NA
abundance: NA
j_gene: TRBJ1-3

CDR3nt: TGTGCCAGTTCAGGGCCTAGCGGGGACACAGATACGCAGTATTTT
CDR3aa: CASSGPSGDTDTQYF
v_gene: TRBV19
d_gene: TRBD2
abundance: once
j_gene: TRBJ2-3

CDR3nt: TGTGCCAGCAGCCCTCAGCGGGGGGGGCCTCGAGATACGCAGTATTTT
CDR3aa: CASSPQRGGPRDTQYF
v_gene: TRBV7-3
d_gene: TRBD2
abundance: once
j_gene: TRBJ2-3

CDR3nt: TGTGCCAGCCAGGCGACGGAGGACACCGGGGAGCTGTTTTTT
CDR3aa: CASQATEDTGELFF
v_gene: TRBV6-5
d_gene: NA
abundance: NA
j_gene: TRBJ2-2

CDR3nt: TGTGCCAGCAGCATCCGCGCTGGCGGGGGGGCGGAGACCCAGTACTTC
CDR3aa: CASSIRAGGGAETQYF
v_gene: TRBV7-9
d_gene: TRBD2
abundance: NA
j_gene: TRBJ2-5

CDR3nt: TGTGCCAGCAGTGTCGACGGGACTGCTTCCTACGAGCAGTACTTC
CDR3aa: CASSVDGTASYEQYF
v_gene: TRBV27
d_gene: NA
abundance: NA
j_gene: TRBJ2-7

CDR3nt: TGTGCCAGCAGTTACGAAGTGAGGACTGAAGCTTTCTTT
CDR3aa: CASSYEVRTEAFF
v_gene: TRBV6-5
d_gene: NA
abundance: NA
j_gene: TRBJ1-1

CDR3nt: TGTGCCAGCAGACTCGGGACATCTAACTATGGCTACACCTTC
CDR3aa: CASRLGTSNYGYTF
v_gene: TRBV6-6
d_gene: NA
abundance: NA
j_gene: TRBJ1-2

CDR3nt: TGTGCCAGCAGTTCCCCGTCCCCGGGGGTTCCCTCCCAGTACTTC
CDR3aa: CASSSPSPGVPSQYF
v_gene: TRBV28
d_gene: NA
abundance: NA
j_gene: TRBJ2-7

CDR3nt: TGTGCCAGCAGCTCGGGGTGGGGCTACACCTTC
CDR3aa: CASSSGWGYTF
v_gene: TRBV7-9
d_gene: NA
abundance: NA
j_gene: TRBJ1-2

CDR3nt: TGTGCCAGCTCCGATACTTGGGCGGGGCCCTTCCACGAGCAGTACTTC
CDR3aa: CASSDTWAGPFHEQYF
v_gene: TRBV5-4
d_gene: NA
abundance: NA
j_gene: TRBJ2-7

CDR3nt: TGTGCCAGTAGGAGGACGGTCCCGGAGGACACCGGGGAGCTGTTTTTT
CDR3aa: CASRRTVPEDTGELFF
v_gene: TRBV19
d_gene: NA
abundance: NA
j_gene: TRBJ2-2

CDR3nt: TGTGCCAGCAGCCCAGAGGGGACTAGCGGGGGGGCCGCAGATACGCAGTATTTT
CDR3aa: CASSPEGTSGGAADTQYF
v_gene: TRBV7-8
d_gene: TRBD2
abundance: NA
j_gene: TRBJ2-3

CDR3nt: TGCGCCAGCAGCCAAGACCCACTAGAGGAGACCCAGTACTTC
CDR3aa: CASSQDPLEETQYF
v_gene: TRBV4-1
d_gene: NA
abundance: once
j_gene: TRBJ2-5

CDR3nt: TGCGCCAGCAGCCGGGCCGCCCCCCTCAAGTTCGCAGATACGCAGTATTTT
CDR3aa: CASSRAAPLKFADTQYF
v_gene: TRBV4-1
d_gene: NA
abundance: NA
j_gene: TRBJ2-3

CDR3nt: TGTGCCAGCAGTTTGGCGGCCAGCAGCAATCAGCCCCAGCATTTT
CDR3aa: CASSLAASSNQPQHF
v_gene: TRBV28
d_gene: NA
abundance: NA
j_gene: TRBJ1-5

CDR3nt: TGTGCCAGCAGGGTTATTACAGGGGGCTCCTACAATGAGCAGTTCTTC
CDR3aa: CASRVITGGSYNEQFF
v_gene: TRBV2
d_gene: TRBD1
abundance: NA
j_gene: TRBJ2-1

CDR3nt: TGTGCCAGCAGCAAAAATGTACTAGCGGGGGGGCGATTTGAGCAGTTCTTC
CDR3aa: CASSKNVLAGGRFEQFF
v_gene: TRBV7-3
d_gene: TRBD2
abundance: NA
j_gene: TRBJ2-1

CDR3nt: TGCGCCAGCAGCTTGGAACAGATTGGGGAGACCCAGTACTTC
CDR3aa: CASSLEQIGETQYF
v_gene: TRBV5-1
d_gene: NA
abundance: once
j_gene: TRBJ2-5